This entry is about one T cell receptor beta chain. The CDR3 has 15 residues. CDR1 is SEHNR, CDR2 FQNEAQ, per germline (reference sequence). Between the trimmed V and J ends, which lost 5 bases and 0 bases, there was a span of 8 bases. This record belongs to a study of shared clonotypes between healthy human individuals. TCRdb's table, derived via immunoSEQ multiplex PCR, lists solely in-frame clones and lacks some. The profile shows 2 million or so clones, 95% of them singletons. Sequencing used naive CD4+ T cells sorted from blood. Subset: CD45RA+ positively selected. The chain couples TRBV7-9 to TRBJ1-6; D remains unclear. The clonotype comes from a man aged 18 to 29 in good health. CDR3 coding DNA: TGTGCCAGCAGCCCAGTCAGCTCCTATAATTCACCCCTCCACTTT. This sequence encodes CASSPVSSYNSPLHF. The full variable domain, its missing parts supplied by reference TRBV7-9 and TRBJ1-6, is DTGVSQNPRHKITKRGQNVTFRCDPISEHNRLYWYRQTLGQGPEFLTYFQNEAQLEKSRLLSDRFSAERPKGSFSTLEIQRTEQGDSAMYLCASSPVSSYNSPLHFGNGTRLTVT.